Each of the 30 T cell receptor beta chains below was sequenced from the same sample in a study of blood T cell repertoires in COVID-19. Measured with immunoSEQ multiplex PCR; TCRdb has only the in-frame clones, and not every one. The data contain around 190,000 clones, 85% to 90% of them singletons. Sequenced material: peripheral blood. The receptors were gathered from a man younger than 30 with active or convalescent COVID-19.

The chain uses TRBV6-5 and TRBJ2-1; TRBD1 matches at 8 bases. The ends lost 6 bases at V and 0 bases at J; junction bases unmatched: 4. CDR3 length: 15 amino acids. Germline CDR1 and CDR2: MNHEY and SVGAGI. For the CDR3, the DNA is TGTGCCAGCAGAACTACAGGGGGCTCCTACAATGAGCAGTTCTTC. This encodes CASRTTGGSYNEQFF.

This chain links TRBV7-9 with TRBJ2-1; possible D gene TRBD1, 6 bases. The CDR3 contains 15 residues. Germline assignment: CDR1 SEHNR and CDR2 FQNEAQ (reference sequence). V lost 4 bases and J lost 6, with 16 bases in between. The CDR3 loop is CASSSRGPQGNEQFF. CDR3 coding DNA: TGTGCCAGCAGCTCCAGGGGACCCCAGGGCAATGAGCAGTTCTTC.

The rearrangement links TRBV12-5 to TRBJ1-5; D not certain. The CDR3 runs to 14 residues. The V end was cut by 0 bases, the J end by 6 bases, with 9 bases between. The germline V gene has CDR1 LGHNT and CDR2 FRNRAP. This CDR3 reads CASGLVPGSQPQHF. The CDR3 coding sequence is TGTGCTAGTGGTTTGGTACCGGGGTCTCAGCCCCAGCATTTT.

The chain employs TRBV7-2 and TRBJ2-1; TRBD1 agrees at 9 bases. CDR1 and CDR2 (germline): SGHTA, FQGNSA. The CDR3 runs to 16 residues. V lost 6 bases, J lost 6 bases, and 12 bases stayed unmatched. The CDR3: CASSRSTGTGFNEQFF. CDR3 nucleotide sequence: TGTGCCAGCAGTCGCTCCACCGGGACAGGGTTCAATGAGCAGTTCTTC.

A note on this clone: This same CDR3 is encoded by further DNA sequences in the sample. The chain links TRBV7-9 to TRBJ2-5; tentatively, D is TRBD1 (5 bases). With 1 base removed from V and 5 bases from J, the gap between germline ends came to 8 bases. The CDR3 covers 13 residues. From germline, CDR1 is SEHNR and CDR2 FQNEAQ (reference sequence). This CDR3 is CASSLGGGETQYF. CDR3 sequence (DNA): TGTGCCAGCAGCTTAGGGGGCGGCGAGACCCAGTACTTC.

The chain has TRBV2 and TRBJ2-3, with TRBD2 as a possible D gene (5 bases). V lost 1 base and J lost 3, with 11 bases in between. The CDR3 is 15 residues long. Germline V gene lookup returns CDR1 SNHLY and CDR2 FYNNEI. The CDR3 DNA is TGTGCCAGCAGTGAAGGGCTAGCCCTAACAGATACGCAGTATTTT. It encodes CASSEGLALTDTQYF.

A note on this clone: The germline gene is not matched at one end of the junction; a read error may be the cause. This chain connects TRBV3-1 (or the pseudogene TRBV3-2) to TRBJ1-1, with no clear D. CDR3 size: 11 residues. Germline V gene sequence: CDR1 LGHDT, CDR2 YNNKEL (reference sequence). CDR3 loop: CASSQDAEAHF. The CDR3 region has the DNA TGTGCCAGCAGCCAAGATGCTGAAGCCCACTTT.

This chain connects TRBV4-1 to TRBJ2-2; D might be TRBD1 (6 bases). The CDR3 has 14 amino acids. V lost 3 bases and J lost 4, with 9 bases in between. From germline, CDR1 is MGHRA and CDR2 YSYEKL. The CDR3: CASSQTGATGELFF. CDR3 in DNA: TGCGCCAGCAGCCAGACAGGTGCCACCGGGGAGCTGTTTTTT.

The table lists this clone with a few counts. Other nucleotide sequences in the sample specify the same CDR3. The genes are TRBV6-2 or TRBV6-3 and TRBJ1-1; D is unresolved. Trimming removed 5 bases from V and 1 base from J, with 8 bases in between. The CDR3 runs 13 residues. CDR1 MNHEY and CDR2 SVGEGT come from the germline V gene. Here the CDR3 reads CASSHRENTEAFF. In DNA, the CDR3 is TGTGCCAGCAGTCACCGGGAGAACACTGAAGCTTTCTTT.

The chain uses TRBV5-8 and TRBJ1-2; 7 bases are shared with TRBD1. This CDR3 spans 15 amino acids. Per the germline V gene, CDR1 is SGHTS and CDR2 is YDEGEE. V lost 3 bases, J lost 3 bases, and 8 bases stayed unmatched. CDR3 amino acids: CASSSPGQRYYGYTF. CDR3 in DNA: TGTGCCAGCAGCTCCCCGGGACAGAGATACTATGGCTACACCTTC.

This chain connects TRBV5-5 to TRBJ2-1; a weak D match, TRBD1 (6 bases). Trimming took 1 base from V and 0 from J, leaving 8 bases between them. Germline-derived CDR1 and CDR2 are SGHKS and YYEKEE (reference sequence). The CDR3 sequence is 15 residues long. CDR3 protein: CASSLQDSSYNEQFF. The CDR3 DNA is TGTGCCAGCAGCTTGCAGGACAGCTCCTACAATGAGCAGTTCTTC.

The V call is TRBV6-2 or TRBV6-3, the J call TRBJ2-3, with 8 bases aligning to TRBD1. V was pared by 4 bases and J by 4 bases, with 10 bases of the junction left unmatched. Germline V gene lookup returns CDR1 MNHEY and CDR2 SVGEGT. The CDR3 consists of 16 residues. The CDR3 spells CASSSWTGLLADTQYF. CDR3 sequence (DNA): TGTGCCAGCAGTTCCTGGACAGGGCTACTGGCAGATACGCAGTATTTT.

CDR3 in DNA: TGTGCCAGCGGAAGCGCGGTAAACACCGGGGAGCTGTTTTTT. Encoded protein: CASGSAVNTGELFF. The V call is TRBV28, the J call TRBJ2-2; no firm D call. Germline CDR1 is MDHEN and CDR2 is SYDVKM. CDR3 length: 14 residues. Trimming removed 8 bases at V and 2 bases at J, with 12 bases between.

The chain is built from TRBV2 and TRBJ2-7; D uncertain. CDR3 length: 11 amino acids. CDR1 and CDR2 (germline): SNHLY, FYNNEI. Trimming took off 5 bases at V and 4 bases at J, with 6 bases between the two ends. The CDR3 sequence is CASSKRYEQYF. In nucleotides, the CDR3 is TGTGCCAGCAGTAAGAGATACGAGCAGTACTTC.

The chain carries TRBV10-3 and TRBJ2-2; perhaps TRBD2 as D (5 bases). The germline CDR1 and CDR2 sequences are ENHRY and SYGVKD. Trimming cost V 4 bases and J 7 bases, with 10 bases left between them. The CDR3 has 13 residues. The CDR3 protein is CAISAGNNGELFF. The CDR3 DNA reads TGTGCCATCAGTGCCGGGAATAACGGGGAGCTGTTTTTT.

In this sample, this clone turned up once. The rearrangement joins TRBV5-5 to TRBJ1-2, with TRBD1 matching over 10 bases. CDR1 is SGHKS and CDR2 is YYEKEE in the germline V gene (reference sequence). This CDR3 comprises 14 residues. J lost 8 bases, V lost 4 bases, and 8 bases had no gene match. The CDR3 here is CASSQTGGVLGYTF. DNA of the CDR3: TGTGCCAGCAGCCAGACAGGGGGCGTTCTCGGCTACACCTTC. Filled out from reference TRBV5-5 and TRBJ1-2, the complete variable domain reads DAGVTQSPTHLIKTRGQQVTLRCSPISGHKSVSWYQQVLGQGPQFIFQYYEKEERGRGNFPDRFSARQFPNYSSELNVNALLLGDSALYLCASSQTGGVLGYTFGSGTRLTVV.

This chain links TRBV19 with TRBJ2-4, with 8 nucleotides matching TRBD1. Trimming at V came to 7 bases and at J to 8 bases, leaving 7 bases not matched to a gene. The CDR3 runs to 13 residues. Germline lookup yields CDR1 LNHDA and CDR2 SQIVND (reference sequence). The CDR3 DNA is TGTGCCAGTACGGGACAGGTCGCTGACATTCAGTACTTC. Its translation is CASTGQVADIQYF. The variable domain in full, completed from reference TRBV19 and TRBJ2-4, reads DGGITQSPKYLFRKEGQNVTLSCEQNLNHDAMYWYRQDPGQGLRLIYYSQIVNDFQKGDIAEGYSVSREKKESFPLTVTSAQKNPTAFYLCASTGQVADIQYFGAGTRLSVL.

V and J are TRBV10-3 and TRBJ2-7; 8 bases line up with TRBD1. Germline V lookup: CDR1 ENHRY, CDR2 SYGVKD. V dropped 2 bases and J dropped 4; count of bases not matched to a gene: 7. CDR3 length equals 15 residues. CDR3 residues: CAISEGPGGTYEQYF. Here the CDR3 DNA reads TGTGCCATCAGTGAGGGCCCAGGGGGCACTTACGAGCAGTACTTC.

This clone appeared once. The chain uses TRBV7-8 and TRBJ1-4, with 10 bases fitting TRBD1. Germline CDR1 is SGHVS and CDR2 is FQNEAQ. With 5 bases clipped from V and 5 bases from J, the junction kept 5 bases outside the gene matches. The CDR3 contains 15 residues. CDR3 in amino acids: CASSPGTGANEKLFF. The CDR3 bases are TGTGCCAGCAGCCCTGGGACAGGGGCCAATGAAAAACTGTTTTTT. The full variable domain, rest sourced from reference TRBV7-8 and TRBJ1-4, is GAGVSQSPRYKVAKRGQDVALRCDPISGHVSLFWYQQALGQGPEFLTYFQNEAQLDKSGLPSDRFFAERPEGSVSTLKIQRTQQEDSAVYLCASSPGTGANEKLFFGSGTQLSVL.

This chain joins TRBV5-4 and TRBJ2-5, with 7 nucleotides matching TRBD1. CDR1 is SGHNT, CDR2 YYREEE, per germline (reference sequence). The CDR3 has 15 residues. The trim removed 4 bases at V and 5 bases at J, leaving 11 bases unmatched. The DNA for the CDR3 is TGTGCCAGCAGCCCAATGACAGGGAACTTGGAGACCCAGTACTTC. The encoded protein is CASSPMTGNLETQYF.

This chain uses TRBV7-3 with TRBJ1-1, with D uncertain. Germline lookup yields CDR1 SGHTA and CDR2 FQGTGA. This CDR3 spans 13 amino acids. The ends were cut back, 5 bases at V and 0 bases at J, with 7 bases in the middle. The CDR3 sequence is CASSPRVNTEAFF. Here the CDR3 DNA reads TGTGCCAGCAGCCCCCGAGTGAACACTGAAGCTTTCTTT. Drawing the rest from reference TRBV7-3 and TRBJ1-1, the complete variable domain is GAGVSQTPSNKVTEKGKYVELRCDPISGHTALYWYRQSLGQGPEFLIYFQGTGAADDSGLPNDRFFAVRPEGSVSTLKIQRTERGDSAVYLCASSPRVNTEAFFGQGTRLTVV.

This clone is a singleton in its sample. DNA of the CDR3: TGTGCCAGCAGCCAAGCCGGGGACAGTCATACTGAAGCTTTCTTT. Translating it yields CASSQAGDSHTEAFF. V gene TRBV4-2 combines with J gene TRBJ1-1; 7 positions agree with TRBD1. Germline-derived CDR1 and CDR2 are LGHNA and YNFKEQ. The CDR3 covers 15 residues. The junction had 7 bases not matched to a gene; V was cut back by 1 base and J by 5 bases.

In its sample, this clone was seen a few times. The germline gene is not matched at one end of the junction; a read error may be the cause. The chain recombines TRBV7-6 with TRBJ2-2; a possible D gene is TRBD1 (6 bases). Germline V CDR1 and CDR2: SGHVS, FNYEAQ. The CDR3 contains 13 residues. The CDR3 spells CASTLDRTGELFF. As DNA, the CDR3 is TGTGCCAGCACCTTAGACAGGACCGGGGAGCTGTTTTTT.

V usage is TRBV6-5 and J usage is TRBJ2-1; 9 positions match TRBD2. The germline V gene has CDR1 MNHEY and CDR2 SVGAGI. The CDR3 spans 16 residues. Trimming took 0 bases from V and 4 from J; bases not matched to a gene: 4. The CDR3 nucleotides are TGTGCCAGCAGTTACTCGGGGCTAGCGGGATACAATGAGCAGTTCTTC. Protein sequence: CASSYSGLAGYNEQFF.

The chain has TRBV11-2 and TRBJ2-7; 7 bases agree with TRBD2. V dropped 7 bases and J dropped 3; count of bases not matched to a gene: 12. There are 15 residues in the CDR3. Per the germline V gene, CDR1 is SGHAT and CDR2 is FQNNGV. CDR3 sequence (DNA): TGTGCCAGCACCCCACCCGGAGGGGACTACTACGAGCAGTACTTC. It codes for CASTPPGGDYYEQYF.

This chain joins TRBV5-8 and TRBJ2-6; the match to TRBD1 covers 8 bases. The CDR3 covers 15 residues. The V segment lost 5 bases and the J segment 3 bases; nucleotides outside the gene matches: 4. Germline V gene sequence: CDR1 SGHTS, CDR2 YDEGEE. The CDR3 sequence: CASSDRGNGANVLTF. The CDR3 DNA is TGTGCCAGCAGTGACAGGGGCAATGGGGCCAACGTCCTGACTTTC.

The sample holds one count of this clone. This sequence joins TRBV5-1 and TRBJ1-1; D is perhaps TRBD1 (5 bases). The V end lost 4 bases, the J end lost 6 bases, and 37 bases lay between the germline ends. The CDR3 extends over 21 amino acids. From germline, CDR1 is SGHRS and CDR2 YFSETQ. CDR3 DNA: TGCGCCAGCAGCCCCCGGTTCATTGGGAGGGGTAGCGGGAACTTAGGTCCTGAAGCTTTCTTT. Amino acid sequence: CASSPRFIGRGSGNLGPEAFF.

CDR3 in amino acids: CASSQEQGSNNQPQHF. CDR3 nucleotides: TGTGCCAGCAGTCAGGAACAGGGTAGTAATAATCAGCCCCAGCATTTT. V usage is TRBV28 and J usage is TRBJ1-5; D might be TRBD1 (6 bases). Germline V gene sequence: CDR1 MDHEN, CDR2 SYDVKM. CDR3 length: 16 residues. The ends were cut back, 5 bases at V and 4 bases at J, with 18 bases in the middle.

The CDR3 DNA reads as TGTGCCAGCAGCTTAGTCGCGCTAGCGGCCTCCTACGAGCAGTACTTC. It encodes CASSLVALAASYEQYF. The chain carries TRBV11-2 and TRBJ2-7; 7 nucleotides agree with TRBD2. After removal of 1 base from V and 0 bases from J, the junction contained 6 bases not matched to a gene. CDR1 and CDR2 (germline): SGHAT, FQNNGV. The CDR3 length is 16 residues.

The gene calls are TRBV19 and TRBJ2-3; D is ambiguous. Looked up from germline, CDR1 is LNHDA and CDR2 is SQIVND (reference sequence). This CDR3 comprises 14 residues. The V end was cut by 3 bases, the J end by 2 bases, with 9 bases between. The CDR3 reads CASSIWQNTDTQYF. The CDR3, as DNA: TGTGCCAGTAGTATTTGGCAGAACACAGATACGCAGTATTTT.